Listed here are 32 T cell receptor beta chains from one sample, sequenced in a study of CD8 T cells in ankylosing spondylitis. No antigen has been identified for these receptors. Study-wide findings and caveats: Within ankylosing spondylitis blood, a TCR beta motif made up of under 10 highly homologous variants appeared to be characteristic.

One entry per CDR3 protein, called by TCRdb with MiXCR from the 5' RACE reads. This table has roughly 490,000 distinct CDR3 sequences, less than 6% appearing once. The sequenced sample consisted of blood, either unsorted or a sorted T cell fraction (not recorded which). The receptors shown here come from a male donor with ankylosing spondylitis.

There are many counts of this clonotype. The chain carries TRBV10-3 and TRBJ2-7; TRBD1 agrees at 7 bases. Trimming took 6 bases from V and 3 from J; bases not matched to a gene: 5. CDR3 length equals 13 residues. Looked up from germline, CDR1 is ENHRY and CDR2 is SYGVKD. CDR3 region: CAIRRGPGYEQYF. CDR3 DNA sequence: TGTGCCATCAGGAGGGGGCCGGGCTACGAGCAGTACTTC.

This clonotype was counted ten times or more. J is TRBJ1-1 and V is TRBV7-9, with D hard to call. Per the germline V gene, CDR1 is SEHNR and CDR2 is FQNEAQ (reference sequence). The CDR3 has 15 residues. V dropped 5 bases and J dropped 4 bases, with 17 bases sitting between them. The CDR3 loop reads CASSPPALGVTEAFF. The CDR3 DNA reads TGTGCCAGCAGCCCCCCGGCACTCGGGGTCACTGAAGCTTTCTTT.

This clonotype appeared many times. This rearrangement joins TRBV10-3 to TRBJ2-3; D unresolved. The CDR3 runs to 12 residues. Looked up from germline, CDR1 is ENHRY and CDR2 is SYGVKD. Trimming left V 8 bases short and J 5 bases short, with 11 bases between. The CDR3 bases are TGTGCCATCTTGGGGAACCTAGATACGCAGTATTTT. Protein: CAILGNLDTQYF.

This clonotype was detected ten times or more. This sequence joins TRBV7-3 and TRBJ1-6; no firm D call. The germline gives CDR1 SGHTA, CDR2 FQGTGA. The CDR3 length is 14 residues. V was pared by 7 bases and J by 10 bases, with 17 bases between. CDR3 region: CASTADGGFSPLHF. The CDR3, as DNA: TGTGCCAGCACCGCCGACGGTGGTTTCTCACCCCTCCACTTT.

The chain joins TRBV28 to TRBJ2-3; D perhaps matches TRBD1 (5 bases). The CDR3 length is 19 residues. Germline-derived CDR1 and CDR2 are MDHEN and SYDVKM. Between the trimmed V and J ends, which lost 2 bases and 0 bases, there was a span of 21 bases. The CDR3: CASSLPTSPTGPSTDTQYF. The CDR3 region has the DNA TGTGCCAGCAGTTTACCCACATCCCCTACAGGTCCAAGCACAGATACGCAGTATTTT.

This clonotype was observed many times. The gene calls are TRBV20-1 and TRBJ2-4, with 8 bases lining up with TRBD1. The length of the CDR3 is 14 residues. The V and J ends lost 3 bases and 4 bases, in that order; junction bases with no gene match: 5. The germline gives CDR1 DFQATT, CDR2 SNEGSKA (reference sequence). CDR3 loop: CSARAGQGKNIQYF. The CDR3, as DNA: TGCAGTGCTAGGGCAGGACAGGGTAAAAACATTCAGTACTTC.

The rearrangement joins TRBV20-1 to TRBJ2-7; no definite D call. CDR1 and CDR2 from the germline V gene are DFQATT and SNEGSKA (reference sequence). Trimming took off 6 bases at V and 0 bases at J, with 18 bases between the two ends. The CDR3 is made up of 15 amino acids. CDR3 residues: CSAEQLSGSSYEQYF. The CDR3 DNA is TGCAGTGCAGAACAACTATCGGGCAGCTCCTACGAGCAGTACTTC.

Ten or more counts support this clonotype. The chain is built from TRBV6-1 and TRBJ2-3; TRBD2 matches 13 bases. CDR3 length: 17 amino acids. The V and J ends lost 4 bases and 1 base, in that order; junction bases with no gene match: 5. CDR1 is MNHNS, CDR2 SASEGT, per germline. CDR3 coding DNA: TGTGCCAGCAGTGCCCCGGGACTAGCGGGGCGCACAGATACGCAGTATTTT. It translates to CASSAPGLAGRTDTQYF.

This clonotype appeared many times. The rearrangement uses TRBV10-3 and TRBJ2-3; TRBD2 matches 10 bases. The CDR3 has 18 amino acids. V lost 0 bases, J lost 0 bases, and 6 bases stayed unmatched. Germline CDR1 and CDR2: ENHRY and SYGVKD. Here the CDR3 reads CAISESASGGGSTDTQYF. CDR3 nucleotide sequence: TGTGCCATCAGTGAGTCGGCTAGCGGGGGCGGAAGCACAGATACGCAGTATTTT.

The chain is built from TRBV28 and TRBJ2-3; 9 bases align to TRBD1. The germline V gene has CDR1 MDHEN and CDR2 SYDVKM. CDR3 length: 14 amino acids. J lost 6 bases, V lost 8 bases, and 9 bases had no gene match. The CDR3 region has the DNA TGTGCCAGCTACCCTGACAGGGGGTCGGATACGCAGTATTTT. It specifies CASYPDRGSDTQYF.

This clonotype showed up many times. The gene calls are TRBV20-1 and TRBJ2-5; TRBD2 matches 7 bases. The CDR3 consists of 14 residues. The J segment lost 5 bases and the V segment lost 1 base, leaving 7 bases of the junction unmatched. The germline V gene encodes CDR1 DFQATT and CDR2 SNEGSKA (reference sequence). The CDR3 sequence is CSARVAGAEETQYF. The CDR3 coding sequence is TGCAGTGCTAGAGTGGCGGGAGCGGAGGAGACCCAGTACTTC.

This clonotype showed up just a few times. The genes are TRBV28 and TRBJ1-4, with D unresolved. CDR3 size: 12 residues. The germline CDR1 and CDR2 sequences are MDHEN and SYDVKM. V was cut by 3 bases and J by 13 bases, with 12 bases left in between. The DNA of the CDR3 is TGTGCCAGCAGTTTTAAACGCGTCCGACTGTTTTTT. It encodes CASSFKRVRLFF. The full variable domain, its missing parts supplied by reference TRBV28 and TRBJ1-4, is DVKVTQSSRYLVKRTGEKVFLECVQDMDHENMFWYRQDPGLGLRLIYFSYDVKMKEKGDIPEGYSVSREKKERFSLILESASTNQTSMYLCASSFKRVRLFFGSGTQLSVL.

The gene calls are TRBV20-1 and TRBJ2-7; 12 bases map to TRBD2. The V segment lost 5 bases and the J segment 7 bases; nucleotides outside the gene matches: 12. The germline V gene has CDR1 DFQATT and CDR2 SNEGSKA (reference sequence). The CDR3 has 15 residues. Written as DNA, the CDR3 is TGCAGTGCTCCCCGACTAGCGGGAGTAGTAGTGGAGCAGTACTTC. As protein: CSAPRLAGVVVEQYF.

This clonotype was seen ten or more times. V and J are TRBV28 and TRBJ2-7; perhaps TRBD1 as D (6 bases). CDR3 length: 17 residues. V dropped 4 bases and J dropped 0 bases, with 19 bases sitting between them. Germline-derived CDR1 and CDR2 are MDHEN and SYDVKM. The DNA for the CDR3 is TGTGCCAGCAGTTCCACCCGGCTGGGGGCAAGCTCCTACGAGCAGTACTTC. Protein: CASSSTRLGASSYEQYF.

The chain joins TRBV6-2 or TRBV6-3 to TRBJ2-5; TRBD2 agrees at 7 bases. Losses at the gene ends were 9 bases for V and 5 bases for J; bases not matched to a gene: 6. The CDR3 is made up of 12 amino acids. Germline V gene data show CDR1 as MNHEY and CDR2 as SVGEGT. CDR3 sequence: CASAGDWETQYF. The CDR3 bases are TGTGCCAGTGCGGGAGATTGGGAGACCCAGTACTTC.

This clonotype was picked up many times. The genes are TRBV7-2 and TRBJ1-6; no reliable D call. The CDR3 extends over 13 amino acids. CDR1 is SGHTA and CDR2 is FQGNSA in the germline V gene. Trimming shortened V by 2 bases and J by 8 bases, and 7 bases separated the two germline ends. CDR3 sequence: CASSLRIDSPLHF. CDR3 DNA sequence: TGTGCCAGCAGCTTAAGGATCGATTCACCCCTCCACTTT.

V is TRBV18 and J is TRBJ1-6; no clear D. CDR3 size: 14 residues. Trimming cost V 6 bases and J 6 bases, with 12 bases left between them. Germline values: CDR1 KGHSH, CDR2 LQKENI. Here the CDR3 DNA reads TGTGCCAGCTCTTACACGGAGGGTAATTCACCCCTCCACTTT. Translation gives CASSYTEGNSPLHF.

This clonotype was counted ten times or more. The chain uses TRBV5-1 and TRBJ2-2, with 7 bases matching TRBD1. The CDR3 consists of 15 residues. CDR1 is SGHRS and CDR2 is YFSETQ in the germline V gene. V shed 4 bases, J shed 4 bases, and the junction held 7 bases outside the gene matches. As DNA, the CDR3 is TGCGCCAGCAGCCCAACAGGGGCCGTCACCGGGGAGCTGTTTTTT. This codes for CASSPTGAVTGELFF.

This clonotype came up a few times. Written as DNA, the CDR3 is TGTGCCAGTAGTCCCGGGGGAAGACAAAGAGGCTACACCTTC. Translated, it gives CASSPGGRQRGYTF. The V and J genes are TRBV19 and TRBJ1-2; a weak D match, TRBD1 (5 bases). Germline V gene lookup returns CDR1 LNHDA and CDR2 SQIVND (reference sequence). Between the trimmed V and J ends, which lost 5 bases and 8 bases, there was a span of 18 bases. The CDR3 is made up of 14 amino acids.

This clonotype appeared many times. J is TRBJ2-1 and V is TRBV10-3, with D possibly being TRBD2 (6 bases). Germline V gene data show CDR1 as ENHRY and CDR2 as SYGVKD. The CDR3 spans 11 residues. V lost 8 bases and J lost 9, with 11 bases in between. The CDR3 bases are TGTGCCATCGGAAGGGGAGGTGAGCAGTTCTTC. It codes for CAIGRGGEQFF.

This clonotype was seen only a few times. The V and J genes are TRBV7-9 and TRBJ1-1; possible D gene TRBD1, 5 bases. This CDR3 comprises 13 residues. V lost 3 bases and J lost 10, with 15 bases in between. Looked up from germline, CDR1 is SEHNR and CDR2 is FQNEAQ (reference sequence). The CDR3 region has the DNA TGTGCCAGCAGCTTTAGGGGAAGCGAAGTAGCTTTCTTT. Translating it yields CASSFRGSEVAFF. The full variable domain, its missing parts supplied by reference TRBV7-9 and TRBJ1-1, is DTGVSQNPRHKITKRGQNVTFRCDPISEHNRLYWYRQTLGQGPEFLTYFQNEAQLEKSRLLSDRFSAERPKGSFSTLEIQRTEQGDSAMYLCASSFRGSEVAFFGQGTRLTVV.

This clonotype was observed at least ten times. This chain connects TRBV12-3 or TRBV12-4 to TRBJ1-1; D gene uncertain. The V and J ends lost 3 bases and 0 bases respectively, with 11 bases between them. The CDR3 is 15 residues long. The CDR3: CASSFIPAMNTEAFF. DNA of the CDR3: TGTGCCAGCAGTTTTATCCCAGCGATGAACACTGAAGCTTTCTTT.

This clonotype was recorded many times. The V gene is TRBV11-2, the J gene TRBJ2-7, with 13 positions matching TRBD2. This CDR3 comprises 16 residues. The ends lost 2 bases at V and 4 bases at J; junction bases unmatched: 5. Per the germline V gene, CDR1 is SGHAT and CDR2 is FQNNGV. Here the CDR3 DNA reads TGTGCCAGCAGCTTATCCGGGACTAGCGGGGTTTACGAGCAGTACTTC. Residues: CASSLSGTSGVYEQYF.

This clonotype was seen many times. This chain links TRBV28 with TRBJ1-5; no definite D call. The V end lost 3 bases, the J end lost 0 bases, and 12 bases lay between the germline ends. This CDR3 region has 16 residues. Germline V lookup: CDR1 MDHEN, CDR2 SYDVKM. CDR3 nucleotides: TGTGCCAGCAGTTTTATAACGGCTTATAGCAATCAGCCCCAGCATTTT. This translates into CASSFITAYSNQPQHF. The whole variable domain, filled in from reference TRBV28 and TRBJ1-5, reads DVKVTQSSRYLVKRTGEKVFLECVQDMDHENMFWYRQDPGLGLRLIYFSYDVKMKEKGDIPEGYSVSREKKERFSLILESASTNQTSMYLCASSFITAYSNQPQHFGDGTRLSIL.

This clonotype was found many times. The chain combines TRBV11-1 with TRBJ2-2, with no clear D. In germline, CDR1 is SGHAT, CDR2 FQDESV (reference sequence). Trimming left V 2 bases short and J 4 bases short, with 11 bases between. CDR3 size: 15 residues. The CDR3 DNA follows: TGTGCCAGCAGCTTACGACCGCACGGCACCGGGGAGCTGTTTTTT. It yields the protein CASSLRPHGTGELFF. Using reference TRBV11-1 and TRBJ2-2 for the parts outside the CDR3, the full variable domain is EAEVAQSPRYKITEKSQAVAFWCDPISGHATLYWYRQILGQGPELLVQFQDESVVDDSQLPKDRFSAERLKGVDSTLKIQPAELGDSAMYLCASSLRPHGTGELFFGEGSRLTVL.

This clonotype was detected many times. V usage is TRBV5-6 and J usage is TRBJ2-7; weak D call: TRBD1 (5 bases). The CDR3 has 15 amino acids. V was shortened by 3 bases and J by 4 bases, with 17 bases between the two germline ends. CDR1 and CDR2 from the germline V gene are SGHDT and YYEEEE. CDR3: CASSSDSPNPYEQYF. CDR3 in DNA: TGTGCCAGCAGCTCAGACAGCCCGAACCCGTACGAGCAGTACTTC.

This clonotype was seen ten or more times. The genes are TRBV4-3 and TRBJ2-7; a weak D match, TRBD2 (6 bases). The length of the CDR3 is 13 residues. CDR1 is LGHNA and CDR2 is YSLEER in the germline V gene. V shed 0 bases and J shed 7 bases, with 10 bases lying between them. This CDR3 is CASSQEGGDEQYF. In DNA form, the CDR3 reads TGCGCCAGCAGCCAAGAGGGAGGCGATGAGCAGTACTTC.

The table lists this clonotype with many counts. The chain recombines TRBV7-2 with TRBJ2-2, with D unresolved. Germline V CDR1 and CDR2: SGHTA, FQGNSA. There are 16 residues in the CDR3. Trimming removed 0 bases at V and 1 base at J, with 9 bases between. For the CDR3, the DNA is TGTGCCAGCAGCTTAGCGCGCTGGGTGAACACCGGGGAGCTGTTTTTT. Amino acids: CASSLARWVNTGELFF.

This clonotype was observed many times. The chain has TRBV20-1 and TRBJ2-1; no clear D gene. The CDR3 consists of 11 residues. Trimming took 3 bases from V and 10 from J, leaving 10 bases between them. Germline V gene sequence: CDR1 DFQATT, CDR2 SNEGSKA (reference sequence). The CDR3 is CSASQPAEQFF. The CDR3 bases are TGCAGTGCTAGTCAGCCCGCCGAGCAGTTCTTC.

This clonotype has ten or more counts. The rearrangement uses TRBV15 and TRBJ2-5; a weak D match, TRBD2 (6 bases). Trimming took 3 bases from V and 7 from J, leaving 15 bases between them. Per the germline V gene, CDR1 is LNHNV and CDR2 is YYDKDF (reference sequence). The CDR3 is 14 residues long. The CDR3 reads CATSRTSSAGTQYF. The CDR3 nucleotides are TGTGCCACCAGCAGGACCTCTAGCGCGGGGACCCAGTACTTC.

In this sample, this clonotype turned up many times. The V call is TRBV11-2, the J call TRBJ2-3; 10 bases are shared with TRBD1. The CDR3 has 16 residues. The germline V gene encodes CDR1 SGHAT and CDR2 FQNNGV. V was pared by 5 bases and J by 0 bases, with 5 bases of the junction left unmatched. CDR3 residues: CASSTPGQGSTDTQYF. The CDR3 DNA follows: TGTGCCAGCAGCACCCCGGGACAGGGGAGCACAGATACGCAGTATTTT.

This clonotype was seen only a few times. The chain links TRBV29-1 to TRBJ2-1, with D uncertain. The CDR3 has 13 residues. V dropped 6 bases and J dropped 7 bases, with 16 bases sitting between them. CDR1 is SQVTM and CDR2 is ANQGSEA in the germline V gene. This chain's CDR3 is CSVKKRRANEQFF. In nucleotides, the CDR3 is TGCAGCGTAAAAAAGAGAAGAGCGAATGAGCAGTTCTTC.